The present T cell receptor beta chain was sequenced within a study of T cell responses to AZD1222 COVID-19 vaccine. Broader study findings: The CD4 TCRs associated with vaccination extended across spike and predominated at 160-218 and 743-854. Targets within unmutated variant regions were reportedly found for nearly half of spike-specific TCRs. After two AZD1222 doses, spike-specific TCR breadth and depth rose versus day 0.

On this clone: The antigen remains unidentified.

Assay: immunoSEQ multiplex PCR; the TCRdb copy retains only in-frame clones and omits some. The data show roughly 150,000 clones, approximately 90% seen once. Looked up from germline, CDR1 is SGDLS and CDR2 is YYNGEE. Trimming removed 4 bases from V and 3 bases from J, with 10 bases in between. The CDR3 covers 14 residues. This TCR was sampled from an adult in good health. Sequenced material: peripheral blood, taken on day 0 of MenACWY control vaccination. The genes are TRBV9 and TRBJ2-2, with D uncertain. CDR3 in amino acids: CASSYLQDTGELFF. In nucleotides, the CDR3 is TGTGCCAGCAGCTATCTTCAGGACACCGGGGAGCTGTTTTTT.